Below, 5 T cell receptor beta chains from the same sample are listed, as sequenced in a study of T cells in Graves' hyperthyroidism and ophthalmopathy. It was RNA transcripts that yielded the amplified TCR beta CDR3 regions. When the TCR CDR3 underwent first-round RT-PCR, the HTBI primer set was used. TCRdb recomputed calls from the multiplex PCR reads with MiXCR, one row per CDR3 protein. This table holds 600,000 or so distinct CDR3 sequences, about 43% found once. Sample: peripheral blood or thyroid tissue (not recorded which). All receptors derive from a woman aged 18-30 years with Graves' hyperthyroidism.

Remarks on this clonotype: A read error may explain this, as a much larger clone is one base away. The gene calls are TRBV6-1 and TRBJ2-7; the D is unclear. There are 13 residues in the CDR3. The germline V gene encodes CDR1 MNHNS and CDR2 SASEGT. Deletions cut 6 bases from V and 3 bases from J, with 12 bases between. CDR3 DNA sequence: TGTGCCAGCAGCCAGTCCAAGGGCTACGAGCAGTACTTC. It specifies CASSQSKGYEQYF.

This rearrangement joins TRBV19 to TRBJ2-7; 9 bases are shared with TRBD1. Trimming removed 5 bases from V and 3 bases from J; junction bases left unmatched: 8. The CDR3 contains 15 residues. In germline, CDR1 is LNHDA, CDR2 SQIVND (reference sequence). The CDR3 DNA reads as TGTGCCAGTAGTGCCGGGACAGGGATCGGCTACGAGCAGTACTTC. This translates into CASSAGTGIGYEQYF.

CDR3 DNA: TGTGCCAGCAGCTGGAAGGGGCTCGTAGCTTTCTTT. As protein: CASSWKGLVAFF. The chain couples TRBV7-9 to TRBJ1-1, with D tentatively TRBD1 (5 bases). Trimming pared 4 bases from V and 10 bases from J, leaving 13 bases between. CDR1 and CDR2 from the germline V gene are SEHNR and FQNEAQ (reference sequence). CDR3 length: 12 amino acids.

The J gene is TRBJ2-5, the V gene TRBV7-2, with 9 positions matching TRBD2. The CDR3 runs 16 residues. The germline V gene encodes CDR1 SGHTA and CDR2 FQGNSA. V shed 0 bases and J 5 bases; nucleotides not matched to a gene: 7. This CDR3 is CASSLARGGARETQYF. Here the CDR3 DNA reads TGTGCCAGCAGCTTAGCGCGCGGGGGGGCCCGGGAGACCCAGTACTTC.

The rearrangement uses TRBV2 and TRBJ2-2; no firm D call. The CDR3 sequence is 14 residues long. The germline V gene encodes CDR1 SNHLY and CDR2 FYNNEI. V gave up 6 bases and J gave up 7 bases, with 15 bases separating them. The CDR3 loop reads CASRVERAGGELFF. In DNA, the CDR3 is TGTGCCAGCAGGGTGGAAAGGGCTGGCGGGGAGCTGTTTTTT.